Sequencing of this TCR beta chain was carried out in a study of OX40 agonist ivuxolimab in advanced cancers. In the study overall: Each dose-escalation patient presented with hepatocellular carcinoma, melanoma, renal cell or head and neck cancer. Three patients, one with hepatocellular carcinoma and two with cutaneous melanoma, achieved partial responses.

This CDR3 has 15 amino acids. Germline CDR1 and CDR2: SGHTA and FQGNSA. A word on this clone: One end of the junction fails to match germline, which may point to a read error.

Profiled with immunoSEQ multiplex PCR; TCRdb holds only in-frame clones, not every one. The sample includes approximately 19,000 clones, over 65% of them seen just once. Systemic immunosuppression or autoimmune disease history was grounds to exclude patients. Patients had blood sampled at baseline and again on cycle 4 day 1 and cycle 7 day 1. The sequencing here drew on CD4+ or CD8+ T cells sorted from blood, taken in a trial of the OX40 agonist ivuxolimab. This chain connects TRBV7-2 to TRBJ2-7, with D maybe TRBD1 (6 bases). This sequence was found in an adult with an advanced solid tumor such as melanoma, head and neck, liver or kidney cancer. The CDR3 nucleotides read TGCGCCAGCAGCCAAGAAGCAGGGGACCGTTACGAGCAGTACTTC. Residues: CASSQEAGDRYEQYF.